The 20 T cell receptor beta chains below were found in one sample sequenced in a study of blood T cells in healthy people across ages. Next came a second PCR, run for roughly 7 to 12 cycles, which used a sample-barcoded 5' primer along with a J-beta primer mix. A single record per CDR3 protein comes from TCRdb applying MiXCR to the 5' RACE reads. Of roughly 1,500,000 distinct CDR3 sequences detected, about 35% appear once; the ten largest clones hold about 11%. The sample comprised blood. All receptors derive from a woman aged 30 to 39 in good health.

This chain joins TRBV7-3 and TRBJ2-3; 12 bases map to TRBD2. The length of the CDR3 is 17 residues. J lost 6 bases, V lost 5 bases, and 12 bases had no gene match. Germline CDR1 is SGHTA and CDR2 is FQGTGA. CDR3 in amino acids: CASSQIPTSGRFDTQYF. The DNA for the CDR3 is TGTGCCAGCAGCCAGATACCTACTAGCGGGAGGTTTGATACGCAGTATTTT.

The chain combines TRBV9 with TRBJ2-5; D may be TRBD2 (6 bases). CDR3 length: 14 amino acids. Looked up from germline, CDR1 is SGDLS and CDR2 is YYNGEE. V lost 3 bases and J 5 bases, leaving 14 bases between the germline ends. CDR3: CASSGTLARETQYF. The CDR3, as DNA: TGTGCCAGCAGCGGAACGCTAGCGCGGGAGACCCAGTACTTC.

The chain is built from TRBV10-3 and TRBJ1-2; D is unclear. The germline V and J ends were trimmed by 8 bases and 4 bases, with 8 bases remaining between them. The germline CDR1 and CDR2 sequences are ENHRY and SYGVKD. This CDR3 region has 11 residues. This CDR3 is CAIDGGYGYTF. CDR3 sequence (DNA): TGTGCCATCGACGGTGGCTATGGCTACACCTTC.

V gene TRBV3-1 combines with J gene TRBJ2-1; TRBD1 is a possible D gene (6 bases). Trimming took 4 bases from V and 8 from J, leaving 18 bases between them. The CDR3 has 15 amino acids. Germline CDR1 LGHDT, CDR2 YNNKEL (reference sequence). The CDR3 sequence is CASSLRDIRGDEQFF. In DNA, the CDR3 is TGTGCCAGCAGCCTCCGGGACATTCGGGGCGATGAGCAGTTCTTC.

CDR3 bases: TGTGCCAGCGGACGGACTGCCTCCTATAATTCACCCCTCCACTTT. It encodes CASGRTASYNSPLHF. This rearrangement joins TRBV21-1 to TRBJ1-6. TRBV21-1 is noted as a pseudogene. The CDR3 length is 15 residues.

The chain links TRBV12-3 or TRBV12-4 to TRBJ1-2; D gene ambiguous. This CDR3 has 13 amino acids. V gave up 7 bases and J gave up 2 bases, with 11 bases separating them. For the CDR3, the DNA is TGTGCCAGCACCCTGGACGGAAACTATGGCTACACCTTC. It codes for CASTLDGNYGYTF.

The V and J genes are TRBV7-9 and TRBJ1-2; tentatively, D is TRBD1 (5 bases). V was pared by 5 bases and J by 5 bases, with 12 bases between. CDR1 and CDR2 from the germline V gene are SEHNR and FQNEAQ (reference sequence). The CDR3 has 13 amino acids. CDR3 in amino acids: CASSGDANYGYTF. Written as DNA, the CDR3 is TGTGCCAGCAGCGGGGACGCCAATTATGGCTACACCTTC.

V usage is TRBV10-3 and J usage is TRBJ2-5; the D gene is possibly TRBD1 (6 bases). This CDR3 is 15 amino acids long. Germline CDR1 and CDR2: ENHRY and SYGVKD. The germline V and J ends were trimmed by 4 bases and 10 bases, with 22 bases remaining between them. The CDR3 protein is CAISGVGTTSSGQYF. The CDR3 DNA reads as TGTGCCATCAGTGGGGTCGGGACAACTTCTTCAGGCCAGTACTTC.

This chain connects TRBV11-1 to TRBJ1-1, with D possibly TRBD1 on 5 matching bases. Trimming pared 5 bases from V and 4 bases from J, leaving 14 bases between. Germline V gives CDR1 SGHAT, CDR2 FQDESV (reference sequence). The CDR3 length is 14 residues. CDR3 nucleotides: TGTGCCAGCAGCGCGAAGCGGGGGGGCACTGAAGCTTTCTTT. Translating gives CASSAKRGGTEAFF.

This clonotype was observed once. The V and J genes are TRBV14 and TRBJ2-1; no clear D. V was shortened by 0 bases and J by 3 bases, with 12 bases between the two germline ends. The germline CDR1 and CDR2 sequences are SGHDN and FVKESK. The CDR3 covers 16 residues. The CDR3 spells CASSQDSGTIYNEQFF. The CDR3 DNA reads TGTGCCAGCAGCCAAGACTCGGGTACCATCTACAATGAGCAGTTCTTC.

This clonotype was counted a single time. This rearrangement joins TRBV9 to TRBJ1-2; 9 nucleotides align to TRBD1. The germline CDR1 and CDR2 sequences are SGDLS and YYNGEE. The CDR3 spans 14 residues. Trimming took 6 bases from V and 4 from J; bases not matched to a gene: 7. CDR3 nucleotide sequence: TGTGCCAGCACCCGGACAGGGGATTTCTATGGCTACACCTTC. Its protein product is CASTRTGDFYGYTF. Looking up the rest from reference TRBV9 and TRBJ1-2 gives the full variable domain: DSGVTQTPKHLITATGQRVTLRCSPRSGDLSVYWYQQSLDQGLQFLIQYYNGEERAKGNILERFSAQQFPDLHSELNLSSLELGDSALYFCASTRTGDFYGYTFGSGTRLTVV.

As DNA, the CDR3 is TGTGCCAGCAGCCCGGGACAGGGGCTCGGCAATCAGCCCCAGCATTTT. This translates into CASSPGQGLGNQPQHF. The chain carries TRBV3-1 and TRBJ1-5; 10 nucleotides match TRBD1. Germline V lookup: CDR1 LGHDT, CDR2 YNNKEL (reference sequence). The CDR3 extends over 16 amino acids. The junction had 5 bases not matched to a gene; V was cut back by 4 bases and J by 2 bases.

The genes are TRBV7-9 and TRBJ1-2, with D unresolved. In germline, CDR1 is SEHNR, CDR2 FQNEAQ (reference sequence). With 5 bases removed from V and 3 bases from J, the gap between germline ends came to 13 bases. The CDR3 sequence is 14 residues long. Here the CDR3 reads CASSPKDRYYGYTF. CDR3 DNA: TGTGCCAGCAGCCCGAAAGACCGGTACTATGGCTACACCTTC.

The gene calls are TRBV5-1 and TRBJ2-3; a weak D match, TRBD1 (6 bases). The CDR3 consists of 16 residues. Between the trimmed V and J ends, which lost 0 bases and 1 base, there was a span of 12 bases. Germline CDR1 reads SGHRS; CDR2 reads YFSETQ. CDR3 in amino acids: CASSLGARGGTDTQYF. The CDR3 DNA reads as TGCGCCAGCAGCTTGGGAGCCAGGGGTGGCACAGATACGCAGTATTTT.

This clonotype was observed many times. This sequence joins TRBV20-1 and TRBJ2-3; D is perhaps TRBD2 (6 bases). Germline V gene data show CDR1 as DFQATT and CDR2 as SNEGSKA (reference sequence). The CDR3 length is 14 residues. Trimming pared 6 bases from V and 5 bases from J, leaving 18 bases between. CDR3 sequence (DNA): TGCAGTGCCCGCCCCGGGAGACTACTAGATACGCAGTATTTT. Its translation: CSARPGRLLDTQYF.

This clonotype has a handful of counts. This sequence joins TRBV5-1 and TRBJ2-1; TRBD2 might be the D (6 bases). In germline, CDR1 is SGHRS, CDR2 YFSETQ. CDR3 length: 16 residues. Trimming shortened V by 0 bases and J by 6 bases, and 16 bases separated the two germline ends. The CDR3, as DNA: TGCGCCAGCAGCTTGGGGGACTCACTACTACTCAATGAGCAGTTCTTC. Amino acid sequence: CASSLGDSLLLNEQFF.

There are a few counts of this clonotype. The chain employs TRBV20-1 and TRBJ1-2, with a possible D match to TRBD1 (5 bases). The CDR3 has 17 residues. Trimming pared 0 bases from V and 4 bases from J, leaving 21 bases between. Germline CDR1 and CDR2: DFQATT and SNEGSKA (reference sequence). This CDR3 is CSARDPRDLGRGYGYTF. The DNA for the CDR3 is TGCAGTGCTAGAGACCCCCGGGACCTAGGGAGAGGCTATGGCTACACCTTC.

The CDR3 loop is CSARDPSGGQHNEQFF. For the CDR3, the DNA is TGCAGTGCTAGAGATCCGAGCGGGGGTCAACACAATGAGCAGTTCTTC. V usage is TRBV20-1 and J usage is TRBJ2-1, with TRBD2 matching 8 bases. V lost 0 bases to trimming and J lost 5 bases; unmatched junction nucleotides: 9. The length of the CDR3 is 16 residues. Germline values: CDR1 DFQATT, CDR2 SNEGSKA (reference sequence).

This clonotype came up once. V is TRBV12-3 or TRBV12-4 and J is TRBJ1-1, with D perhaps matching TRBD1 (5 bases). Trimming took 8 bases from V and 3 from J, leaving 13 bases between them. The CDR3 contains 13 residues. This CDR3 reads CASLGGGDTEAFF. CDR3 in DNA: TGTGCCAGCCTGGGGGGAGGGGACACTGAAGCTTTCTTT.

The rearrangement joins TRBV14 to TRBJ1-6; D may be TRBD1 (5 bases). This CDR3 spans 13 amino acids. Germline V gives CDR1 SGHDN, CDR2 FVKESK. V shed 0 bases and J shed 15 bases, with 12 bases lying between them. The chain's CDR3 is CASSQDDGQGLHF. The CDR3 DNA follows: TGTGCCAGCAGCCAAGATGACGGACAAGGCCTCCACTTT.